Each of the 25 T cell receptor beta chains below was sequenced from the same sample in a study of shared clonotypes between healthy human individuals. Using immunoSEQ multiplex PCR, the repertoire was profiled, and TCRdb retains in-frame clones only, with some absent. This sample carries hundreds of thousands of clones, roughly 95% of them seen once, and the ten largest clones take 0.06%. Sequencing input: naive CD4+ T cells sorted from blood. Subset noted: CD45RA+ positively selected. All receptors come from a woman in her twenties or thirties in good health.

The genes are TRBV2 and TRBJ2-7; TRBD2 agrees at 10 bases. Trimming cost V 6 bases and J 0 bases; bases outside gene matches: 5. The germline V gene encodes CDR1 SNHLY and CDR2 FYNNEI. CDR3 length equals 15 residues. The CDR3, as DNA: TGTGCCAGCAGGTCTACTAGCGGGGCCTCCTACGAGCAGTACTTC. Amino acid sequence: CASRSTSGASYEQYF.

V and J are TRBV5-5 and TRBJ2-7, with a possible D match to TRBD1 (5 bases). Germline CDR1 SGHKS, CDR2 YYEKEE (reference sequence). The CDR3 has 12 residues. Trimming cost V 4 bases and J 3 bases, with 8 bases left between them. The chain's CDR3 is CASSPTGYEQYF. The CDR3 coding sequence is TGTGCCAGCAGCCCCACAGGCTACGAGCAGTACTTC.

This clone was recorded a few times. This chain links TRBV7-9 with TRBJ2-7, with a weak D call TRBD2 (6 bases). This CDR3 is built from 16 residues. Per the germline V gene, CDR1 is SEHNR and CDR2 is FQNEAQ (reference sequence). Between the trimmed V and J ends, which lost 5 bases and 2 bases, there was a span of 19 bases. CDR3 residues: CASSLSRGNRTYEQYF. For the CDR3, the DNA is TGTGCCAGCAGCCTAAGCCGGGGGAATCGGACCTACGAGCAGTACTTC.

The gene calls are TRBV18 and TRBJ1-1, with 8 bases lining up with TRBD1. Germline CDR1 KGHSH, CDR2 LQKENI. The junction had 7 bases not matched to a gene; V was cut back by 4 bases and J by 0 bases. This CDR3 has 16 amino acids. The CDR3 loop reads CASSLGQGRVNTEAFF. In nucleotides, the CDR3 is TGTGCCAGCTCACTTGGACAGGGTCGAGTGAACACTGAAGCTTTCTTT.

DNA for the CDR3: TGTGCCAGCAGCTTTGAGAACAGCCGCTCTGGAAACACCATATATTTT. Amino acid sequence: CASSFENSRSGNTIYF. The chain combines TRBV11-2 with TRBJ1-3; no clear D gene. The length of the CDR3 is 16 residues. V lost 3 bases and J lost 0, with 12 bases in between. Germline V gives CDR1 SGHAT, CDR2 FQNNGV.

The CDR3 sequence is CASSLGWGPGEKLFF. Here the CDR3 DNA reads TGTGCCAGCAGCTTGGGTTGGGGGCCCGGTGAAAAACTGTTTTTT. The V call is TRBV7-9, the J call TRBJ1-4; D is possibly TRBD1 (6 bases). The V gene lost 3 bases and the J gene lost 7 bases, with 15 bases spanning the gap. Germline CDR1 reads SEHNR; CDR2 reads FQNEAQ (reference sequence). This CDR3 contains 15 residues.

The CDR3 DNA sequence: TGCAGTGCTGAGGGGTACCATGAGCAGTTCTTC. It yields the protein CSAEGYHEQFF. This sequence joins TRBV20-1 and TRBJ2-1, with D perhaps matching TRBD1 or TRBD2 (5 bases each). The germline V and J ends were trimmed by 5 bases and 8 bases, with 10 bases remaining between them. Germline loops: CDR1 DFQATT, CDR2 SNEGSKA (reference sequence). The CDR3 consists of 11 residues.

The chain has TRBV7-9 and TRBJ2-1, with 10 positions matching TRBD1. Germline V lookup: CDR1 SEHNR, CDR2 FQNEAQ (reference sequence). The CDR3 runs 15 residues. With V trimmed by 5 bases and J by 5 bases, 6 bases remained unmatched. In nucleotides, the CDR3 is TGTGCCAGCAGCCGGACAGGGGGTTTCGACAATGAGCAGTTCTTC. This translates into CASSRTGGFDNEQFF.

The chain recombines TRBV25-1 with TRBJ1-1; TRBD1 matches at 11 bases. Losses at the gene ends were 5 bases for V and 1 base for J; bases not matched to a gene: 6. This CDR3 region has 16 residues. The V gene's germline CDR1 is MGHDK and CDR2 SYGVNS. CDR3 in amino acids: CASSNRDRGENTEAFF. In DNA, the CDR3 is TGTGCCAGCAGTAACCGGGACAGGGGGGAGAACACTGAAGCTTTCTTT.

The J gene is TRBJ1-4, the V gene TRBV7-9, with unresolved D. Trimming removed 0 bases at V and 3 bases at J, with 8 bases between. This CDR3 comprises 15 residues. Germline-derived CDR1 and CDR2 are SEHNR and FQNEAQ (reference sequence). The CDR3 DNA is TGTGCCAGCAGCTTAGCGGCGGGAGCTAATGAAAAACTGTTTTTT. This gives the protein CASSLAAGANEKLFF.

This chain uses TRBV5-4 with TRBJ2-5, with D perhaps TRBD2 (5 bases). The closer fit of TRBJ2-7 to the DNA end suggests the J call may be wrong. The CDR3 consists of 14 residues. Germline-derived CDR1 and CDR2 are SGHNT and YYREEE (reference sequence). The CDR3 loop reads CASSSSGISYEQYF. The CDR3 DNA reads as TGTGCCAGCAGCTCATCCGGGATCTCCTACGAGCAGTACTTC.

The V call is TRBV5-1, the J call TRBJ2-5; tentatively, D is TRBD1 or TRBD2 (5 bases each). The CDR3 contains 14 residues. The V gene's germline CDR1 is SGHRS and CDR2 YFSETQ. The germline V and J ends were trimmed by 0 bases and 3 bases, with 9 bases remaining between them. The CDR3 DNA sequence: TGCGCCAGCAGCTTGGGACAGACTAAAGAGACCCAGTACTTC. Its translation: CASSLGQTKETQYF.

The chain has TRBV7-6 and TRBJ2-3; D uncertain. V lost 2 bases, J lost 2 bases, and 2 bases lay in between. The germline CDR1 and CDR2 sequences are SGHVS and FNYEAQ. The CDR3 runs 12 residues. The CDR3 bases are TGTGCCAGCAGCTTACACACAGATACGCAGTATTTT. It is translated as CASSLHTDTQYF.

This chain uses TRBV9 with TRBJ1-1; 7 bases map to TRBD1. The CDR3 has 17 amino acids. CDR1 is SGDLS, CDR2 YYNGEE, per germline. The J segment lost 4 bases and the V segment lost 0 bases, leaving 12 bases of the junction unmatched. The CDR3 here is CASSVGRDRTLSTEAFF. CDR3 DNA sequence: TGTGCCAGCAGCGTAGGTAGGGACAGAACGTTGTCCACTGAAGCTTTCTTT. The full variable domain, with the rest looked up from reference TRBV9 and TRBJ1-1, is DSGVTQTPKHLITATGQRVTLRCSPRSGDLSVYWYQQSLDQGLQFLIQYYNGEERAKGNILERFSAQQFPDLHSELNLSSLELGDSALYFCASSVGRDRTLSTEAFFGQGTRLTVV.

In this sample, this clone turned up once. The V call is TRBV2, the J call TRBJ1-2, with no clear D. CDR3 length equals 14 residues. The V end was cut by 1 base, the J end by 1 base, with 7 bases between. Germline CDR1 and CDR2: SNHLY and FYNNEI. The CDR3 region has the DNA TGTGCCAGCAGTGAAGGGTCTCGTAACTATGGCTACACCTTC. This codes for CASSEGSRNYGYTF.

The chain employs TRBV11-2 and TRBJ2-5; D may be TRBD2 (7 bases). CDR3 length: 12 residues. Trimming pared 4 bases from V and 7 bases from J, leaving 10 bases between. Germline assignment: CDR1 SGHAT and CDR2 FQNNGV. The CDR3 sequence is CASSYREGTQYF. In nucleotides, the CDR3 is TGTGCCAGCAGCTACAGGGAGGGGACCCAGTACTTC.

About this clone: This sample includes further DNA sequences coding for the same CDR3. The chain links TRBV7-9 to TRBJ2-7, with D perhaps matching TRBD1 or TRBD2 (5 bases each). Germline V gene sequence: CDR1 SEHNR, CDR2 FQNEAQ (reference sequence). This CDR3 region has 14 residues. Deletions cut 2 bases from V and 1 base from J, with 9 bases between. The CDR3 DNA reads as TGTGCCAGCAGCTTATCGGGGCTATCCTACGAGCAGTACTTC. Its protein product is CASSLSGLSYEQYF.

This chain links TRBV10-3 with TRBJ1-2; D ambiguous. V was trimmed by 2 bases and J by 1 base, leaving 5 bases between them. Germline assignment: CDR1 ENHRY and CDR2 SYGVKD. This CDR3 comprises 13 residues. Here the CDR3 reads CAISEGVNYGYTF. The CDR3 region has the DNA TGTGCCATCAGTGAGGGGGTTAACTATGGCTACACCTTC.

DNA for the CDR3: TGCAGCGTCCTTCTGGGGGGAGAAAAACTGTTTTTT. Residues: CSVLLGGEKLFF. The chain recombines TRBV29-1 with TRBJ1-4; D may be TRBD1 (5 bases). V shed 6 bases and J shed 8 bases, with 13 bases lying between them. The CDR3 has 12 residues. Germline CDR1 and CDR2: SQVTM and ANQGSEA.

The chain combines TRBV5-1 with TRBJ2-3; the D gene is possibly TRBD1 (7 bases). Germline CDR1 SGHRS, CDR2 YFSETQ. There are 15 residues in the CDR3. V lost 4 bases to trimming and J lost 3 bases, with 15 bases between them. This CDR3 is CASSPGAGGTDTQYF. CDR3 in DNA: TGCGCCAGCAGCCCTGGGGCAGGGGGGACAGATACGCAGTATTTT.

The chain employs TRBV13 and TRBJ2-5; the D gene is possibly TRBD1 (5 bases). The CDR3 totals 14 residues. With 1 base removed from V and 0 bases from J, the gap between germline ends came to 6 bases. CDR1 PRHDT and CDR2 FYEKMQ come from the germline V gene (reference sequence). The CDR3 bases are TGTGCCAGCAGCTTAGCAGGGAACCAAGAGACCCAGTACTTC. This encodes CASSLAGNQETQYF.

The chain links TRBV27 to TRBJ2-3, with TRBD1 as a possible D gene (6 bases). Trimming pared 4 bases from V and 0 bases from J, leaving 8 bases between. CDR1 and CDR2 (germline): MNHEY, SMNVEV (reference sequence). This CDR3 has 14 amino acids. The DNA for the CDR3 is TGTGCCAGCAGTTGGACAGCCAGCACAGATACGCAGTATTTT. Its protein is CASSWTASTDTQYF.

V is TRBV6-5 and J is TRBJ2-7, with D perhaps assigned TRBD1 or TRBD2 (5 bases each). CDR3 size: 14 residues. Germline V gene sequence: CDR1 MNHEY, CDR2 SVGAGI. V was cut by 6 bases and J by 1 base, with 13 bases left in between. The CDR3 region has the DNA TGTGCCAGCAGATCCGGGACCAAGTCCTACGAGCAGTACTTC. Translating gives CASRSGTKSYEQYF.

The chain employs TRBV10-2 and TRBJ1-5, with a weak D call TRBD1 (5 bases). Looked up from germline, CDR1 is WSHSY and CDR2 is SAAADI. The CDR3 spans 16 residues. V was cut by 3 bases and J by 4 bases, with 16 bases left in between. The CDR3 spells CASSDGATGGNQPQHF. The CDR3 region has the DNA TGCGCCAGCAGTGATGGGGCTACGGGAGGAAATCAGCCCCAGCATTTT.

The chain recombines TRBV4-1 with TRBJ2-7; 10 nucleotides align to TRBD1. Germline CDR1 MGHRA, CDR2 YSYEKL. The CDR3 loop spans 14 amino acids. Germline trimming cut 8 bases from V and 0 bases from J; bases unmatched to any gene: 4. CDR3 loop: CASARDRGSYEQYF. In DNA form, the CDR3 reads TGCGCCAGCGCCCGGGACAGGGGCTCCTACGAGCAGTACTTC.